This T cell receptor (beta chain) appears in the sequencing data of a study of control samples from healthy donors and cancer patients. Germline-derived CDR1 and CDR2 are SGHNT and YYREEE (reference sequence). The CDR3 totals 13 residues. V dropped 7 bases and J dropped 1 base, with 10 bases sitting between them. Using immunoSEQ multiplex PCR, the repertoire was profiled, and TCRdb retains in-frame clones only, with some absent. The sample shows over 100,000 clones, 90% of them seen only once. Material: blood. This TCR was recovered from a human donor in good health. The donor label of this sample is uncertain. The V gene is TRBV5-4, the J gene TRBJ2-3, with D unresolved. The CDR3: CASSLERTDTQYF. CDR3 in DNA: TGTGCCAGCTCCCTCGAGCGCACAGATACGCAGTATTTT.